This record looks at one T cell receptor (beta chain) sequence and its context. This entry comes from a study of shared T cell receptors in the human thymus. The ends lost 4 bases at V and 8 bases at J; junction bases unmatched: 13. Germline V gives CDR1 SGHRS, CDR2 YFSETQ. The CDR3 covers 15 residues. Profiling relied on immunoSEQ multiplex PCR, and the TCRdb table lists in-frame clones only, not all of them. Here the sample spans approximately 730,000 clones, 80% to 90% being singletons. This same sample was also taken into another study, of human thymus T cells. That publication notes: In corrective heart surgery, resections were taken, and these provided the thymus tissue. Blood and thymic repertoires both appeared biased in V and J gene usage. Related studies noted strongly shared thymic repertoires across unrelated people.

The sequence derives from a girl under three years old with a congenital heart defect. V usage is TRBV5-1 and J usage is TRBJ1-2; 8 nucleotides agree with TRBD1. The sequencing input was thymocytes. CDR3 in amino acids: CASSQRTGRARGYTF. The CDR3 nucleotides read TGCGCCAGCAGCCAACGGACAGGGCGGGCAAGAGGCTACACCTTC.